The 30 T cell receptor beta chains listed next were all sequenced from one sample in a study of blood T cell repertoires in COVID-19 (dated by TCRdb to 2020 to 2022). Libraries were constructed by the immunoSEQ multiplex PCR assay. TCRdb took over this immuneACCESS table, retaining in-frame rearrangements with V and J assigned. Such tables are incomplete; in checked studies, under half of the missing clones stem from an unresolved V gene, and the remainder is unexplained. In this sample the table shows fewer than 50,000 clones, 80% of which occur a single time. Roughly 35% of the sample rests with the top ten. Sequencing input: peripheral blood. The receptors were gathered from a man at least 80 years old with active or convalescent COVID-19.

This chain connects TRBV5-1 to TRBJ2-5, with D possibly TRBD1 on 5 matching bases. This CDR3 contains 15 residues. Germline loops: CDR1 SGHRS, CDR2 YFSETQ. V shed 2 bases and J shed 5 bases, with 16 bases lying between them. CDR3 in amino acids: CASSLIEAGMETQYF. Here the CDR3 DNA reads TGCGCCAGCAGCTTAATCGAGGCAGGGATGGAGACCCAGTACTTC.

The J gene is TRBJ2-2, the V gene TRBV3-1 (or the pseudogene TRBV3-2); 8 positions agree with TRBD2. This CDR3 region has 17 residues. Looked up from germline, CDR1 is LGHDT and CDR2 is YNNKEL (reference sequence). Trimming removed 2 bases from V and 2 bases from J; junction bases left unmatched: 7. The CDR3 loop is CASSQRTRGANTGELFF. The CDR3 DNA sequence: TGTGCCAGCAGCCAAAGGACGCGGGGGGCCAACACCGGGGAGCTGTTTTTT.

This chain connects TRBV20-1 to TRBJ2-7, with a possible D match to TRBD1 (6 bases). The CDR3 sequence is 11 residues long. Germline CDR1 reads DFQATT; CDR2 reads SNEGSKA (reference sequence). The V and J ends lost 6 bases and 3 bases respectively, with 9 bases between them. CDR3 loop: CSARQDYEQYF. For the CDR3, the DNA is TGCAGTGCAAGACAGGACTACGAGCAGTACTTC.

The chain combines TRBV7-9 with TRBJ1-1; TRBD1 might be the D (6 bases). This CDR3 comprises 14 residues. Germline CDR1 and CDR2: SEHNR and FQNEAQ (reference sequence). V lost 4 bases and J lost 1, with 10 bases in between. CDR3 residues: CASSSGGQNTEAFF. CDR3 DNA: TGTGCCAGCAGCTCCGGGGGGCAGAACACTGAAGCTTTCTTT.

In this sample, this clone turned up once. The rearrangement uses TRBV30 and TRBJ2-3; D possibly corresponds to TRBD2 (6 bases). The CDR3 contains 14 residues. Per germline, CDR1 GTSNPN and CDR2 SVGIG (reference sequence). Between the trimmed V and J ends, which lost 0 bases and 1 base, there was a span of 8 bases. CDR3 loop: CAWSVLAGTDTQYF. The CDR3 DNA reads TGTGCCTGGAGTGTGTTAGCGGGCACAGATACGCAGTATTTT.

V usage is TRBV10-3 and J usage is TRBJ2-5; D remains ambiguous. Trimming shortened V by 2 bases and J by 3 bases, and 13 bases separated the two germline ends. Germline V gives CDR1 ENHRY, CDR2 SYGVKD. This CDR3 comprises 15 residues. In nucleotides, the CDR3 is TGTGCCATCAGTGAGGGCAGTACGAACGAAGAGACCCAGTACTTC. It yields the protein CAISEGSTNEETQYF.

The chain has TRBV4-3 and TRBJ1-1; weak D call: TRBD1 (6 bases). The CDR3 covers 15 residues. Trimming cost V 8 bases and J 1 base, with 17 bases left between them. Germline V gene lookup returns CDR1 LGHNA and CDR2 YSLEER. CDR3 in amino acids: CASSPGVVQNTEAFF. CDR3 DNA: TGCGCCAGCTCGCCAGGGGTTGTGCAGAACACTGAAGCTTTCTTT.

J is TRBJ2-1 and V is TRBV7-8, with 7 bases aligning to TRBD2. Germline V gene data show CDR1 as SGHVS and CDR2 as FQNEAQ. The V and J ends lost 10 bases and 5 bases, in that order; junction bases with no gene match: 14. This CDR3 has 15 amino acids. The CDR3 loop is CATTDRGRGNNEQFF. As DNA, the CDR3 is TGTGCCACCACCGACCGGGGGAGGGGTAACAATGAGCAGTTCTTC.

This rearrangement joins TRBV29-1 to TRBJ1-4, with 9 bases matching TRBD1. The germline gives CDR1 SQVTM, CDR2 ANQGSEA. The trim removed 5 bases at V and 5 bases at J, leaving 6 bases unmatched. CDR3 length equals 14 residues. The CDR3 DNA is TGCAGCGTTCGAGGGACAGGGAAAAATGAAAAACTGTTTTTT. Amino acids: CSVRGTGKNEKLFF.

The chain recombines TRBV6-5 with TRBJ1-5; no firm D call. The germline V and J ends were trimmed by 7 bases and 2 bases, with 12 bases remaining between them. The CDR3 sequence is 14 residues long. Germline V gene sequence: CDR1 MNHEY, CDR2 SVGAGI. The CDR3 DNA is TGTGCCAGCATTGGAGGATTGGGCAATCAGCCCCAGCATTTT. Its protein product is CASIGGLGNQPQHF.

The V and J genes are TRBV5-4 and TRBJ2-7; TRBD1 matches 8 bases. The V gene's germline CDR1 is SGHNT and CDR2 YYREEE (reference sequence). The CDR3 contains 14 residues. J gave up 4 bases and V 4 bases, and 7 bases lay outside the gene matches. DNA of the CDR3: TGTGCCAGCAGCCCCCGGGACAGGCCGTACGAGCAGTACTTC. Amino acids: CASSPRDRPYEQYF.

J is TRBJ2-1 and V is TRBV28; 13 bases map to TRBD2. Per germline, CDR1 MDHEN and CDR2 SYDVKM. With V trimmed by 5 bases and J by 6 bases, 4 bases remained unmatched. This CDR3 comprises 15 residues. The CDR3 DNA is TGTGCCAGCAGTCCCGGACTAGCGGGAGTCAATGAGCAGTTCTTC. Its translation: CASSPGLAGVNEQFF.

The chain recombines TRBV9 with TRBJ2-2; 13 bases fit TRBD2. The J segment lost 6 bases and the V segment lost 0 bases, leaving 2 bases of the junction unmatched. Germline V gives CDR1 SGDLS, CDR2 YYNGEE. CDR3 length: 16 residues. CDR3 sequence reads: CASSVATSGRAGELFF. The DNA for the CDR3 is TGTGCCAGCAGCGTAGCTACTAGCGGGAGGGCCGGGGAGCTGTTTTTT.

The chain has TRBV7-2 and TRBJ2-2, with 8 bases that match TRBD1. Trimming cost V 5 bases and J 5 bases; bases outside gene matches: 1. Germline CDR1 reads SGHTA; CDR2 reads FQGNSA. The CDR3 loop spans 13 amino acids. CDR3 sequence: CASSRTGTGELFF. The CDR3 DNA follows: TGTGCCAGCAGCCGGACAGGGACCGGGGAGCTGTTTTTT.

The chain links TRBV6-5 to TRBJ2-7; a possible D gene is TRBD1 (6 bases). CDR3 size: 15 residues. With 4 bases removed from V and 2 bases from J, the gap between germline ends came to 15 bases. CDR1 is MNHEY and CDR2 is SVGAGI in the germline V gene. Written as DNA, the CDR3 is TGTGCCAGCAGTTCAGGGGTGGACCGAACCTACGAGCAGTACTTC. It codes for CASSSGVDRTYEQYF.

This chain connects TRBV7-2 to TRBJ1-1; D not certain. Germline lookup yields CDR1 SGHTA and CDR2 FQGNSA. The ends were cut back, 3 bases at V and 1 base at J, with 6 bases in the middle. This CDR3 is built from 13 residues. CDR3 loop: CASSFLWNTEAFF. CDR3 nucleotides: TGTGCCAGCAGCTTCTTGTGGAACACTGAAGCTTTCTTT.

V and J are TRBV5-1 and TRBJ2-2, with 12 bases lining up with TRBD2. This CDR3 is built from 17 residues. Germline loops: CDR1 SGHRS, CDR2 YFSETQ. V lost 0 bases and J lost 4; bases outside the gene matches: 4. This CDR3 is CASSLGLAGAGTGELFF. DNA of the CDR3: TGCGCCAGCAGCTTGGGACTAGCGGGGGCGGGCACCGGGGAGCTGTTTTTT.

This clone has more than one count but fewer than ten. CDR3 amino acids: CASSLNFDRDYGYTF. The DNA for the CDR3 is TGTGCCAGCAGTTTAAATTTCGACAGGGACTATGGCTACACCTTC. This chain joins TRBV27 and TRBJ1-2, with TRBD1 identical over 7 bases. Germline V gives CDR1 MNHEY, CDR2 SMNVEV (reference sequence). J gave up 3 bases and V 2 bases, and 6 bases lay outside the gene matches. CDR3 length equals 15 residues.

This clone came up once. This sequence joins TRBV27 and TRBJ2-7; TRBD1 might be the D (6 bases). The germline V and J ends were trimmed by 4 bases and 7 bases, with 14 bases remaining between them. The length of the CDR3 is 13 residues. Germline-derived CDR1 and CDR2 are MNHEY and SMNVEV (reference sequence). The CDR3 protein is CASSYNRAGEQYF. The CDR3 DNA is TGTGCCAGCAGTTACAACAGGGCTGGAGAGCAGTACTTC.

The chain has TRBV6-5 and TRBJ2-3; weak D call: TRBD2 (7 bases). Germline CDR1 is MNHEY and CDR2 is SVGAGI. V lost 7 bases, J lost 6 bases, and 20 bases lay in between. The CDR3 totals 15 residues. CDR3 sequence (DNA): TGTGCCAGCACCCCAAGGGGGGGCGCGGGGGATACGCAGTATTTT. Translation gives CASTPRGGAGDTQYF.

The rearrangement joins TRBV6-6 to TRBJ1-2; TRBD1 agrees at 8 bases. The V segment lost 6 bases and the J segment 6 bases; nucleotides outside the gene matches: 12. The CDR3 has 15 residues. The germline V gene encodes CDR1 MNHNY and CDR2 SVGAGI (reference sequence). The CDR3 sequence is CASSTGDGQGHGYTF. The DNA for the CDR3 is TGTGCCAGCAGCACAGGGGATGGACAGGGCCATGGCTACACCTTC.

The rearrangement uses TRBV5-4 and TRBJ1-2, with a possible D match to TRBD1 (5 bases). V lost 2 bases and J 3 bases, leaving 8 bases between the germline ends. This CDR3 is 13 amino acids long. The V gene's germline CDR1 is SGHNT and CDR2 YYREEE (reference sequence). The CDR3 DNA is TGTGCCAGCAGCTTTGGGGGGTACTATGGCTACACCTTC. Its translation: CASSFGGYYGYTF. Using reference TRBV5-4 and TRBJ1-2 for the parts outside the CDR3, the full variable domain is ETGVTQSPTHLIKTRGQQVTLRCSSQSGHNTVSWYQQALGQGPQFIFQYYREEENGRGNFPPRFSGLQFPNYSSELNVNALELDDSALYLCASSFGGYYGYTFGSGTRLTVV.

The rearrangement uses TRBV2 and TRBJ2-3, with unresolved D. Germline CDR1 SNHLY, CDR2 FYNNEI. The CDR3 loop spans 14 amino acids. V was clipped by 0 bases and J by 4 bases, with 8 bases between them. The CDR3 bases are TGTGCCAGCAGTGAAGCCCTCTATTCAGATACGCAGTATTTT. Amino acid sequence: CASSEALYSDTQYF.

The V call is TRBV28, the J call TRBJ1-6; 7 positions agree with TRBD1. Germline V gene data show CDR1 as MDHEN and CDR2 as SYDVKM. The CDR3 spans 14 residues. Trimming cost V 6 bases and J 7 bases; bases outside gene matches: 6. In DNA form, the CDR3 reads TGTGCCAGCAGCGTCCCGGGACAGAATTCACCCCTCCACTTT. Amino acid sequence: CASSVPGQNSPLHF.

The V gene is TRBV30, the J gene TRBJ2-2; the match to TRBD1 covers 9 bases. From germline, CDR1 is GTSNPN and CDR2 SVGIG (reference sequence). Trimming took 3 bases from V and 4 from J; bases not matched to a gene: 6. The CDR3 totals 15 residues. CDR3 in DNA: TGTGCCTGGAGCCTGGTACAGGGGGCCACCGGGGAGCTGTTTTTT. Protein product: CAWSLVQGATGELFF.

For the CDR3, the DNA is TGTGCCAGCACTCGGATCCCGGGCGGGAGGGATGGCAATGAGCAGTTCTTC. Its protein product is CASTRIPGGRDGNEQFF. The gene calls are TRBV28 and TRBJ2-1, with 9 bases that match TRBD2. Germline CDR1 and CDR2: MDHEN and SYDVKM. CDR3 length equals 17 residues. Unmatched junction bases numbered 16, after V lost 7 bases and J lost 6 bases.

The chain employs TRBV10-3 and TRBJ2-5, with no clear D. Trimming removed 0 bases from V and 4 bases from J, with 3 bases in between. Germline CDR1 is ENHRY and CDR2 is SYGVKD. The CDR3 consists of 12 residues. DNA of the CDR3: TGTGCCATCAGTGAGTCGAGAGAGACCCAGTACTTC. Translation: CAISESRETQYF.

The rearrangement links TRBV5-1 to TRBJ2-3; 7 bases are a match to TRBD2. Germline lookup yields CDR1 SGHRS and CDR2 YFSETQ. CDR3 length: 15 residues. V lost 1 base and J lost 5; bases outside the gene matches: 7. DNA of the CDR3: TGCGCCAGCAGCTTGTCGGGGGGAGGGCAAGATACGCAGTATTTT. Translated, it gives CASSLSGGGQDTQYF.

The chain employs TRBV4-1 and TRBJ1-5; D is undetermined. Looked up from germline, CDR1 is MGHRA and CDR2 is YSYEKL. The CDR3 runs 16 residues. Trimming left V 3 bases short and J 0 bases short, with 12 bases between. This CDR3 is CASSQSLDDSNQPQHF. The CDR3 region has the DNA TGCGCCAGCAGCCAGTCCCTAGACGATAGCAATCAGCCCCAGCATTTT.

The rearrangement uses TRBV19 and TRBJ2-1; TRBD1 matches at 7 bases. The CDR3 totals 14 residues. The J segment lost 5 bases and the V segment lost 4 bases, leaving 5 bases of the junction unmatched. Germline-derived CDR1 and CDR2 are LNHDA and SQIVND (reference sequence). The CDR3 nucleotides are TGTGCCAGTAGTACCCCGGGACAGAACAATGAGCAGTTCTTC. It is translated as CASSTPGQNNEQFF.